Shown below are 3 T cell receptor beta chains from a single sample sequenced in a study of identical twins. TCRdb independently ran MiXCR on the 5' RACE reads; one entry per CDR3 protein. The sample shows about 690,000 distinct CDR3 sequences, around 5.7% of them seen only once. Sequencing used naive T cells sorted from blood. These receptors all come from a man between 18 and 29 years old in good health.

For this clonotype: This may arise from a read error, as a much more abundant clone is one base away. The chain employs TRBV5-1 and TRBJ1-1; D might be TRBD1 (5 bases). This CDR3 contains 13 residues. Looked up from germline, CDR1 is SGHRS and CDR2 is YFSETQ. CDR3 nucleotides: TGCACCAGCAGCTGGGGACTGAACACTGAAGCTTTCTTT. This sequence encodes CTSSWGLNTEAFF.

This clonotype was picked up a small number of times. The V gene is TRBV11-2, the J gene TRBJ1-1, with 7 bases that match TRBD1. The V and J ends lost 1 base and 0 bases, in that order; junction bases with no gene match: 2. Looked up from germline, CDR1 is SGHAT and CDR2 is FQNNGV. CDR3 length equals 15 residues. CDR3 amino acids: CASSLGDSLNTEAFF. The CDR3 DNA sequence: TGTGCCAGCAGCTTAGGGGACAGCTTGAACACTGAAGCTTTCTTT. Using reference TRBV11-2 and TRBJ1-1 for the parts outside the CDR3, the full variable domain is EAGVAQSPRYKIIEKRQSVAFWCNPISGHATLYWYQQILGQGPKLLIQFQNNGVVDDSQLPKDRFSAERLKGVDSTLKIQPAKLEDSAVYLCASSLGDSLNTEAFFGQGTRLTVV.

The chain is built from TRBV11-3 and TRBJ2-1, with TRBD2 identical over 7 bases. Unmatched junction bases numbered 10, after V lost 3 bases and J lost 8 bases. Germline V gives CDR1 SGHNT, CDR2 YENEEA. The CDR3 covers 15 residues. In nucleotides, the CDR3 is TGTGCCAGCAGCTTGCGAGGGAGCGGGGCACATGAGCAGTTCTTC. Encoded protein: CASSLRGSGAHEQFF.